The clone carrying this TCR beta chain was observed once. Its specificity is not known. The junction and the germline gene differ at one end; a read error may be behind it. CDR3 length: 16 residues. In germline, CDR1 is MNHNS, CDR2 SASEGT. This record belongs to a study of tumor-infiltrating lymphocytes in primary liver carcinoma. Whole-study results and caveats: Only about 7-24% of top clones showed up in all five tumor regions.

Synthesis of TCR beta cDNA was carried out from 500 ng total RNA with a constant-region primer. Libraries of TCR beta came from three nested multiplex PCR rounds with slightly modified ARM-PCR. The study ran its first two PCR rounds for about 11 cycles each, using TRBV1-TRBV30 forward primers and a C-beta reverse primer. TCRdb re-called the multiplex PCR reads through MiXCR, storing one row per CDR3 protein. The repertoire holds some 50,000 distinct CDR3 sequences, with 71% as singletons. The study co-extracted DNA and RNA from about 19-30 mg of unsorted bulk tissue. Infection with HBV was chronic in patients; they were treatment-naive.

The chain carries TRBV6-1 and TRBJ1-5; weak D call: TRBD1 (6 bases). This clonotype originated in a man aged 40-50 years with primary liver carcinoma and hepatitis B virus infection. Sequenced sample: liver tumor tissue from sampling region 5. Subset specified: tumor region T5, tumor centre. The CDR3 here is CACSVKGELCNQPQHF. DNA of the CDR3: TGTGCCTGCAGTGTCAAGGGGGAGTTATGCAATCAGCCCCAGCATTTT.